These T cell receptor beta chains were read from a single sample in a study of T cell changes during pregnancy in multiple sclerosis. Sequencing used immunoSEQ multiplex PCR; TCRdb keeps in-frame clones, though not all of them. This table has about 86,000 clones, approximately 89% appearing once. The starting material was peripheral blood, obtained in the first trimester of pregnancy. These receptors came from a female donor in good health, enrolled as a control in a pregnancy study. CDR3s include the opening cysteine and the closing phenylalanine or tryptophan. A D gene is named only where the DNA matches it firmly. Clone size is not always given. Where it is, it says once, few, many or a class for expanded clones.

NA	NA	TRBV28	TRBJ1-5	TGTGCCAGCAGTCCAGAATTTCAGCCCCAGCATTTT	CASSPEFQPQHF
TRBD1	NA	TRBV7-9	TRBJ1-1	TGTGCCAGCAGCTCGGGACAGGGGTTGCGGAACACTGAAGCTTTCTTT	CASSSGQGLRNTEAFF
TRBD1	NA	TRBV5-1	TRBJ2-7	TGCGCCAGCAGCTTGCCCCACGGGACAGAGTCCTACGAGCAGTACTTC	CASSLPHGTESYEQYF
NA	NA	TRBV15	TRBJ1-5	TGTGCCACCCAAAGCGGCAATCAGCCCCAGCATTTT	CATQSGNQPQHF
TRBD2	NA	TRBV4-3	TRBJ2-7	TGCGCCAGCAGCCCCCGTGACGGGGGGTCACTCTACGAGCAGTACTTC	CASSPRDGGSLYEQYF
TRBD1	NA	TRBV4-2	TRBJ1-3	TGTGCCAGCAGCCATGGGGACAGGATGGGGGGAAACACCATATATTTT	CASSHGDRMGGNTIYF
TRBD1	NA	TRBV10-3	TRBJ1-6	TGTGCCATCCAGGGGACAGGGGGATCACCCCTCCACTTT	CAIQGTGGSPLHF
TRBD2	few	TRBV5-4	TRBJ2-7	TGTGCCAGCAGCTTGGGACTAGCGATCTTCTCCTACGAGCAGTACTTC	CASSLGLAIFSYEQYF
TRBD1	NA	TRBV10-3	TRBJ1-2	TGTGCCATCAGTGAGTCGTACGGGACAGGGACAGACTACACCTTC	CAISESYGTGTDYTF
TRBD1	NA	TRBV28	TRBJ2-1	TGTGCCAGCAGAAGGACAGGGGGTGGGAATGAGCAGTTCTTC	CASRRTGGGNEQFF
NA	NA	TRBV5-6	TRBJ2-3	TGTGCCAGCAGCTTGGCCTCAGATACGCAGTATTTT	CASSLASDTQYF
TRBD2	NA	TRBV4-2	TRBJ2-5	TGTGCCAGCAGCCAAGCTCGTGGCGGGGGGGAAGAGACCCAGTACTTC	CASSQARGGGEETQYF
NA	once	TRBV18	TRBJ2-6	TGTGCCAGCTCCCCCCCCTGGGGAGCTGGGGCCAACGTCCTGACTTTC	CASSPPWGAGANVLTF
NA	NA	TRBV5-6	TRBJ2-7	TGTGCCTGTAGAAAGTGGCGGGGAAGTTCCTACGAGCAGTACTTC	CACRKWRGSSYEQYF
TRBD1	NA	TRBV28	TRBJ1-3	TGTGCCAGCGCCCCGGGACAGCTTTCTGGAAACACCATATATTTT	CASAPGQLSGNTIYF
NA	once	TRBV6-1	TRBJ1-4	TGTGCCAGCAGTAAACCTGGGGCGCGGAATGAAAAACTGTTTTTT	CASSKPGARNEKLFF
NA	NA	TRBV5-8	TRBJ1-2	TGTGCCAGCAAGCGGGCCCTAAACTATGGCTACACCTTC	CASKRALNYGYTF
NA	NA	TRBV30	TRBJ2-7	TGTGCCTCACACGGGGAACCCGCCTACGAGCAGTACTTC	CASHGEPAYEQYF
TRBD1	NA	TRBV7-3	TRBJ1-2	TGTGCCAGCAGCACACATAGGGACAGAATTTACACCTTC	CASSTHRDRIYTF
NA	NA	TRBV5-1	TRBJ2-4	TGCGCCAGCCGAACGGATCCTAGTGGTGACATTCAGTACTTC	CASRTDPSGDIQYF
TRBD2	NA	TRBV7-8	TRBJ2-1	TGTGCCAGCAGCTTTAGCGGGGGGATCAACAATGAGCAGTTCTTC	CASSFSGGINNEQFF
NA	NA	TRBV28	TRBJ1-6	TGTGCCAGCAGTCCATCAAGAGGGGGAGGGTCACCCCTCCACTTT	CASSPSRGGGSPLHF
NA	NA	TRBV27	TRBJ2-2	TGTGCCAGCAGTTGGGCCAGGAACACCGGGGAGCTGTTTTTT	CASSWARNTGELFF
NA	NA	TRBV6-6	TRBJ2-3	TGTGCCAGCAGTTACTCGATCGGGGGCACAGATACGCAGTATTTT	CASSYSIGGTDTQYF
NA	NA	TRBV19	TRBJ2-7	TGTGCCAGTAGTATGCGGACAATTTCCTACGAGCAGTACTTC	CASSMRTISYEQYF
NA	NA	TRBV27	TRBJ2-1	TGTGCCAGCAGTTTACGAGGCCTTCACAATGAGCAGTTCTTC	CASSLRGLHNEQFF
NA	NA	TRBV5-6	TRBJ1-2	TGTGCCAGCAGCTTCTACATTCGGGCAGGGGCCGACTATGGCTACACCTTC	CASSFYIRAGADYGYTF
NA	NA	TRBV19	TRBJ2-2	TGTGCCAGTCTCCCCCGGGACGGGGAGCTGTTTTTT	CASLPRDGELFF
TRBD1	NA	TRBV9	TRBJ1-5	TGTGCCAGCAGCGTTCAGGGGGATCAGCCCCAGCATTTT	CASSVQGDQPQHF
TRBD2	NA	TRBV5-4	TRBJ2-2	TGTGCCAGCAGTTGGACTAGGGAACTGAACACCGGGGAGCTGTTTTTT	CASSWTRELNTGELFF
TRBD1	NA	TRBV9	TRBJ1-1	TGTGCCAGCAGCTCAGGGACAGGGGGGAACACTGAAGCTTTCTTT	CASSSGTGGNTEAFF
NA	once	TRBV13	TRBJ1-2	TGTGCCAGCAGCCAAAGCGGGGTTCCCTATGGCTACACCTTC	CASSQSGVPYGYTF
TRBD1	NA	TRBV6-5	TRBJ1-2	TGTGCCAGCAGCTCCCCGGACAGGGCCAACTATGGCTACACCTTC	CASSSPDRANYGYTF
TRBD1	NA	TRBV7-2	TRBJ1-5	TGTGCCAGCAGCGAGGACAGGGGGCAACCCCAGCATTTT	CASSEDRGQPQHF
TRBD1	NA	TRBV5-1	TRBJ2-3	TGCGCCAGCAGCACCGGGACAGGATACACAGATACGCAGTATTTT	CASSTGTGYTDTQYF
TRBD1	NA	TRBV7-2	TRBJ1-4	TGTGCCAGCAGCTACCAGCCGACAGGGAGCGAAAAACTGTTTTTT	CASSYQPTGSEKLFF
NA	NA	TRBV14	TRBJ2-7	TGTGCCAGCAGCCAAGGGTCCCTATACCCCATTTACGAGCAGTACTTC	CASSQGSLYPIYEQYF
NA	NA	TRBV21-1	TRBJ2-5	TGTGCCAGCCCGCTTGAGAGGCACCAACAAGAGACCCAGTACTTC	CASPLERHQQETQYF
NA	NA	TRBV7-2	TRBJ1-2	TGTGCCAGCAGCGATCAGTATGGCGGCTACACCTTC	CASSDQYGGYTF
NA	NA	TRBV6-5	TRBJ2-5	TGTGCCAGCAGCCGCCCCGGGGGCCAAGAGACCCAGTACTTC	CASSRPGGQETQYF
TRBD1	once	TRBV2	TRBJ1-2	TGTGCCAGCAGTGAAGCAGGGGGACAGAGAGTCTATGGCTACACCTTC	CASSEAGGQRVYGYTF
NA	NA	TRBV29-1	TRBJ1-5	TGCAGCGTTTGGACACGCAATCAGCCCCAGCATTTT	CSVWTRNQPQHF
TRBD1	NA	TRBV7-9	TRBJ1-1	TGTGCCAGCAGTAAGGAGGGGGCACGGACTGAAGCTTTCTTT	CASSKEGARTEAFF
NA	NA	TRBV4-1	TRBJ2-7	TGCGCCAGCAGCCTAAACCGGGACTCCTACGAGCAGTACTTC	CASSLNRDSYEQYF
NA	NA	TRBV4-3	TRBJ1-2	TGCGCCAGCAGCCAAGATCCAGGGAAGGCCTATGGCTACACCTTC	CASSQDPGKAYGYTF
TRBD1	NA	TRBV7-8	TRBJ2-1	TGTGCCAGCAGCTTAAGTACAGGGGAGAGCTCCTACAATGAGCAGTTCTTC	CASSLSTGESSYNEQFF
TRBD1	NA	TRBV15	TRBJ1-2	TGTGCCACCAGCAGCCTCGACAGGGCCTATGGCTACACCTTC	CATSSLDRAYGYTF
NA	NA	TRBV29-1	TRBJ2-5	TGCAGCGTTGAGCAGGAATTGGGGACCCAGTACTTC	CSVEQELGTQYF
TRBD1	NA	TRBV5-1	TRBJ2-5	TGCGCCAGCAGGCGACAGGGTGCCGAGACCCAGTACTTC	CASRRQGAETQYF
TRBD1	NA	TRBV18	TRBJ1-2	TGTGCCAGCTCACCCGGGACAGGGTTCGGCTACACCTTC	CASSPGTGFGYTF
NA	NA	TRBV21-1	TRBJ1-1	TGTGCCAGCAGCGGGGGCGGAGGCACTGAAGCTTTCTTT	CASSGGGGTEAFF
TRBD2	NA	TRBV11-2	TRBJ2-7	TGTGCCAGCAGTTTTACTAGCGGGGGGTCCTACGAGCAGTACTTC	CASSFTSGGSYEQYF
NA	NA	TRBV7-9	TRBJ1-6	TGTGCCAGCAGCTTAGATGCGGCTGGTTCTCCCCTCCACTTT	CASSLDAAGSPLHF
TRBD1	NA	TRBV5-6	TRBJ1-2	TGTGCCAGCAGCCAGCCCGGGACAGCCTCCTATGGCTACACCTTC	CASSQPGTASYGYTF
TRBD1	once	TRBV7-9	TRBJ2-3	TGTGCCAGCAGCCCTGAAGGGACAGTCGATACGCAGTATTTT	CASSPEGTVDTQYF
NA	NA	TRBV7-2	TRBJ1-1	TGTGCCAGCAGCTTAGGCGGCATCTCGAACACTGAAGCTTTCTTT	CASSLGGISNTEAFF